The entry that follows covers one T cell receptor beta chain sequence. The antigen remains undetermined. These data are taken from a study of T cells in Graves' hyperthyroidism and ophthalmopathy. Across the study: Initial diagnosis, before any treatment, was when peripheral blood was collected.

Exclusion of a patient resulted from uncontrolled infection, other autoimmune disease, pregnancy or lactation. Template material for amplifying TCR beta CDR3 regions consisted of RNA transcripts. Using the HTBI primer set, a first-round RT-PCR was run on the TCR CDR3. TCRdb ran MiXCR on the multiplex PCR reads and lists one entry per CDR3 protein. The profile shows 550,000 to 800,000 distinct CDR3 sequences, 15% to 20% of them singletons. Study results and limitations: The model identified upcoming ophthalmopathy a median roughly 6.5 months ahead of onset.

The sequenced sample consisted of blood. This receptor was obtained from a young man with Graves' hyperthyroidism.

Here the CDR3 DNA reads TGTGCCAGCAGCCTCAACTTGGGGGAGACCCAGTACTTC. Translating it yields CASSLNLGETQYF. The rearrangement joins TRBV7-2 to TRBJ2-5; D is unresolved. The CDR3 spans 13 residues. Germline CDR1 SGHTA, CDR2 FQGNSA. V gave up 5 bases and J gave up 5 bases, with 12 bases separating them.